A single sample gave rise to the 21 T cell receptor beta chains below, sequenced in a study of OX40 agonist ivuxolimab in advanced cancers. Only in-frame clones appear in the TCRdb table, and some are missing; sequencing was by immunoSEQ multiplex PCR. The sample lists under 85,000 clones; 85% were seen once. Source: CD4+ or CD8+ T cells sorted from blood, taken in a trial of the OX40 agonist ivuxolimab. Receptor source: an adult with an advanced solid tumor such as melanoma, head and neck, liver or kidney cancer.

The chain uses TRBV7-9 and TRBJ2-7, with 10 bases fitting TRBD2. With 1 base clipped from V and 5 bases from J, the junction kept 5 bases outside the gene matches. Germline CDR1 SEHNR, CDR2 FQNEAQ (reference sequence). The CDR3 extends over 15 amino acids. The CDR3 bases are TGTGCCAGCAGCTTAGGGGCTAGCGGGAGCCACGAGCAGTACTTC. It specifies CASSLGASGSHEQYF.

The CDR3, as DNA: TGTGCCACCAGCAGAGATACAGGGGAAAACACCATATATTTT. Translated, it gives CATSRDTGENTIYF. V gene TRBV15 combines with J gene TRBJ1-3; 7 bases align to TRBD1. The length of the CDR3 is 14 residues. Per germline, CDR1 LNHNV and CDR2 YYDKDF (reference sequence). V lost 0 bases to trimming and J lost 6 bases; unmatched junction nucleotides: 2. Together with reference TRBV15 and TRBJ1-3, the CDR3 gives the full variable domain: DAMVIQNPRYQVTQFGKPVTLSCSQTLNHNVMYWYQQKSSQAPKLLFHYYDKDFNNEADTPDNFQSRRPNTSFCFLDIRSPGLGDTAMYLCATSRDTGENTIYFGEGSWLTVV.

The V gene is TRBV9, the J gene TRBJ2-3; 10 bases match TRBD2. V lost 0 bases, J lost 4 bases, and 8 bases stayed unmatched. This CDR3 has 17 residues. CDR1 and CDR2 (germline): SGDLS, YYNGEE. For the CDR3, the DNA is TGTGCCAGCAGCGTAGGGGCTAGCGGGAGTAGGGCAGATACGCAGTATTTT. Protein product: CASSVGASGSRADTQYF.

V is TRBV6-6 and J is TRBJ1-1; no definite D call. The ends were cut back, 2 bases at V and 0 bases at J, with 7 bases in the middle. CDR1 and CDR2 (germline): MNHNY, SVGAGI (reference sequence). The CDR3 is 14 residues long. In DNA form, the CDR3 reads TGTGCCAGCAGTTACGGACGGATGAACACTGAAGCTTTCTTT. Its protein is CASSYGRMNTEAFF.

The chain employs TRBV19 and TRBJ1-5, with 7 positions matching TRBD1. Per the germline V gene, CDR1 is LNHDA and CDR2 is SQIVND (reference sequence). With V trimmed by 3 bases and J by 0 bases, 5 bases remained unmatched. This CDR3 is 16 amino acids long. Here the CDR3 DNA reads TGTGCCAGTAGTATCGCCCAGGGGGTTAGCAATCAGCCCCAGCATTTT. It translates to CASSIAQGVSNQPQHF. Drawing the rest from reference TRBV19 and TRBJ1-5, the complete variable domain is DGGITQSPKYLFRKEGQNVTLSCEQNLNHDAMYWYRQDPGQGLRLIYYSQIVNDFQKGDIAEGYSVSREKKESFPLTVTSAQKNPTAFYLCASSIAQGVSNQPQHFGDGTRLSIL.

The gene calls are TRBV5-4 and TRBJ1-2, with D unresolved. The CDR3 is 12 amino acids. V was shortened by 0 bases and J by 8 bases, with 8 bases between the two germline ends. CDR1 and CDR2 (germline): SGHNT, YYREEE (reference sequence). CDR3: CASSLDQQGYTF. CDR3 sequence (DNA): TGTGCCAGCAGCTTGGATCAACAGGGCTACACCTTC.

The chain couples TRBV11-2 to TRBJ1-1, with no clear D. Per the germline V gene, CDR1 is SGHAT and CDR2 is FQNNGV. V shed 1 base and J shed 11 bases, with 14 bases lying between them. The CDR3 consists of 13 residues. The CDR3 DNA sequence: TGTGCCAGCAGCTTAGTTAGCCCGACAAAGGCTTTCTTT. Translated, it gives CASSLVSPTKAFF.

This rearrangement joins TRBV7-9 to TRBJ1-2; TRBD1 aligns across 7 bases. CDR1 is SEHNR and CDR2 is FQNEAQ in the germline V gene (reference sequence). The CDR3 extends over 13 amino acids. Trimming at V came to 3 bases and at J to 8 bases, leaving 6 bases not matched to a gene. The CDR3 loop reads CASSLRQGSGYTF. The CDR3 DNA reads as TGTGCCAGCAGCTTGCGACAGGGTAGCGGCTACACCTTC. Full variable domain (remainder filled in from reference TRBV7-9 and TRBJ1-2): DTGVSQNPRHKITKRGQNVTFRCDPISEHNRLYWYRQTLGQGPEFLTYFQNEAQLEKSRLLSDRFSAERPKGSFSTLEIQRTEQGDSAMYLCASSLRQGSGYTFGSGTRLTVV.

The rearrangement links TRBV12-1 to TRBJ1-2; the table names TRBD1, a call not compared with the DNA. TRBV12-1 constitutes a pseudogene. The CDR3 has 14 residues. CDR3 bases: TGTGCCAGCAGCTTGGGACAGGCCGACTATGGCTACACCTTC. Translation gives CASSLGQADYGYTF.

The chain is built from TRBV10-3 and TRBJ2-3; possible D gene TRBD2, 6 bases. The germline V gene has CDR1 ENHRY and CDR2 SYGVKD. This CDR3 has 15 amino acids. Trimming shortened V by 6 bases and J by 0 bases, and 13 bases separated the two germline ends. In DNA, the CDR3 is TGTGCCATCAGCCGGGGGATATCTAGCACAGATACGCAGTATTTT. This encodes CAISRGISSTDTQYF.

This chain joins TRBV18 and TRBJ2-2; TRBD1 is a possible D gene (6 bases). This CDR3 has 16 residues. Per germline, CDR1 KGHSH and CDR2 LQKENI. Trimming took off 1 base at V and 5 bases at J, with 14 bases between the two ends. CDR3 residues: CASSPQSDRRTGELFF. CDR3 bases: TGTGCCAGCTCACCACAATCCGACAGGCGTACCGGGGAGCTGTTTTTT.

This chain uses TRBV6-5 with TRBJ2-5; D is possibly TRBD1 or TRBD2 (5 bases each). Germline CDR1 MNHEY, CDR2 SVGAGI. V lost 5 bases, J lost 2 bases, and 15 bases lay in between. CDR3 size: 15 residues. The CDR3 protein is CASSRGLTGQETQYF. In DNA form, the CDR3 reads TGTGCCAGCAGTCGGGGCCTTACTGGTCAAGAGACCCAGTACTTC.

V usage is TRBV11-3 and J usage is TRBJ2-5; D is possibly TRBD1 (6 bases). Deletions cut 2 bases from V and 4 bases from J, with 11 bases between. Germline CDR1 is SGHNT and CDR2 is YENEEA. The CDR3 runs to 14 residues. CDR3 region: CASSLQTGRETQYF. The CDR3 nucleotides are TGTGCCAGCAGCTTACAAACAGGGAGAGAGACCCAGTACTTC.

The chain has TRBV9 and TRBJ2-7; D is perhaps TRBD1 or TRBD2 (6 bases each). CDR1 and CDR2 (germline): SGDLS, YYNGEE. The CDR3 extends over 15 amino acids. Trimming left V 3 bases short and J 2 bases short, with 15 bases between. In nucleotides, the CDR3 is TGTGCCAGCAGCGCCCGACTAGGGGGACCCTACGAGCAGTACTTC. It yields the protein CASSARLGGPYEQYF.

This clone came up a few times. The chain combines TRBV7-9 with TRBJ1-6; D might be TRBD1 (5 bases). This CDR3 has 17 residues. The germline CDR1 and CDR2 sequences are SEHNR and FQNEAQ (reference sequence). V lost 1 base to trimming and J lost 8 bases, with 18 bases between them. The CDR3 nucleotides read TGTGCCAGCAGCTTAGGCCGCCGACAGCTGGAGGATTCACCCCTCCACTTT. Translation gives CASSLGRRQLEDSPLHF. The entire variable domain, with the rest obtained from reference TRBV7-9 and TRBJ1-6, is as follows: DTGVSQNPRHKITKRGQNVTFRCDPISEHNRLYWYRQTLGQGPEFLTYFQNEAQLEKSRLLSDRFSAERPKGSFSTLEIQRTEQGDSAMYLCASSLGRRQLEDSPLHFGNGTRLTVT.

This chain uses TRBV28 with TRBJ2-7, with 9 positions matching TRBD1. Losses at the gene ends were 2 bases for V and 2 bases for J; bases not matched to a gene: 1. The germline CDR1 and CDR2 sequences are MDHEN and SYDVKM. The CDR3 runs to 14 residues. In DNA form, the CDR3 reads TGTGCCAGCAGTTTAGGGACAGGGACCTACGAGCAGTACTTC. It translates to CASSLGTGTYEQYF.

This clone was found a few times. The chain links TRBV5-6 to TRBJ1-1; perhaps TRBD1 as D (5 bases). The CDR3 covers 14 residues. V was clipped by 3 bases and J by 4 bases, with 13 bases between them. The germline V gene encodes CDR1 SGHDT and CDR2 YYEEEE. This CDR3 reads CASSWGRLATEAFF. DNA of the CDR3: TGTGCCAGCAGCTGGGGACGGCTTGCCACTGAAGCTTTCTTT.

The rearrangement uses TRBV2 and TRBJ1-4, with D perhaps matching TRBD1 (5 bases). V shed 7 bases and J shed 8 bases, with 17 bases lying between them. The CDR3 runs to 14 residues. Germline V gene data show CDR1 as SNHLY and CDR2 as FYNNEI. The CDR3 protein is CASTLRAGGEKLFF. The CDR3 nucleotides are TGTGCCAGCACCCTCAGGGCAGGCGGAGAAAAACTGTTTTTT.

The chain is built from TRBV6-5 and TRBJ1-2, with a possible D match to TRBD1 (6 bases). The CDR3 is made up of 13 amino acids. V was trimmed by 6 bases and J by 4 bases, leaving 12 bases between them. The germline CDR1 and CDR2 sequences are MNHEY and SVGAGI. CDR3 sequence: CASSSGTLYGYTF. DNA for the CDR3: TGTGCCAGCAGCTCCGGGACACTCTATGGCTACACCTTC.

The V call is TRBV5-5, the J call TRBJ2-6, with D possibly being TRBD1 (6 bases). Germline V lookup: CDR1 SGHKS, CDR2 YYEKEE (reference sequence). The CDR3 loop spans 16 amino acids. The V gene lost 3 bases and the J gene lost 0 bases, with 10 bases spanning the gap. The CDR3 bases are TGTGCCAGCAGCTCAGGGGCGGGCTCTGGGGCCAACGTCCTGACTTTC. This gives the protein CASSSGAGSGANVLTF. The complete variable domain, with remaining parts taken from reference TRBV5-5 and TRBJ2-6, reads DAGVTQSPTHLIKTRGQQVTLRCSPISGHKSVSWYQQVLGQGPQFIFQYYEKEERGRGNFPDRFSARQFPNYSSELNVNALLLGDSALYLCASSSGAGSGANVLTFGAGSRLTVL.

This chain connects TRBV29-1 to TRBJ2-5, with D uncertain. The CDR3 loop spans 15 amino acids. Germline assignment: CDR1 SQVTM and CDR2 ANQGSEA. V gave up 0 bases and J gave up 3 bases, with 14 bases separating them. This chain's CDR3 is CSVEDKGSPKETQYF. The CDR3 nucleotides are TGCAGCGTTGAAGATAAAGGCAGTCCCAAAGAGACCCAGTACTTC. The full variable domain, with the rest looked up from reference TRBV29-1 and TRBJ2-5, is SAVISQKPSRDICQRGTSLTIQCQVDSQVTMMFWYRQQPGQSLTLIATANQGSEATYESGFVIDKFPISRPNLTFSTLTVSNMSPEDSSIYLCSVEDKGSPKETQYFGPGTRLLVL.